A selection of T cell receptor beta chains follows, all from one sample in a study of T cells in Graves' hyperthyroidism and ophthalmopathy. TCRdb processed the multiplex PCR reads anew with MiXCR; each CDR3 protein has one entry. Seen here are fewer than 450,000 distinct CDR3 sequences, over 12% observed once, and the top ten hold around 20%. Sequencing was carried out using blood. These receptors all come from a woman aged 55-69 years with Graves' ophthalmopathy. Each CDR3 is given without its conserved first and last residue. The order of the fields is V gene, CDR3 length, CDR3 protein.

>TRBV18|15
ASSPLPVAHSGNTIY
>TRBV4-1|12
ASSQTGVRPEAF
>TRBV28|11
ASRPDGTYEQY
>TRBV25-1|11
ASSTGTNQPQH
>TRBV28|10
ASSLPGLGQF
>TRBV5-1|14
ASSLGGPIGVHEQY
>TRBV5-1|12
ASSLDGIYNEQF
>TRBV5-1|11
ASNLGNTDTQY
>TRBV4-1|12
ASSQGSAGDTQY
>TRBV6-9|13
ASSYRTGGNQPQH
>TRBV4-1|14
ASSQRLGLAYNEQF
>TRBV28|12
ASSPGTATETQY
>TRBV6-1|11
ASIDGVTYEQY
>TRBV20-1|12
SATTLGTVSEQY
>TRBV4-1|11
ASSLPPTDTQY
>TRBV7-2|13
ASSYLAGGYNEQF
>TRBV12-3/TRBV12-4|11
ASSGDRAFGYT
>TRBV19|14
ASNSRFRREAYEQY
>TRBV7-9|10
ASSPKTDTQY
>TRBV4-1|13
ASSPTIQRGYGYT
>TRBV15|12
ATSRVRGTETQY
>TRBV2|15
ASSFPRDSGRSDTQY
>TRBV12-3/TRBV12-4|14
ASSLRLAGVLDTQY
>TRBV7-9|13
ASSLSVLGNTEAF
>TRBV10-2|14
ASSEKDVSSTDTQY
>TRBV4-2|12
ASSQDLSANEQF
>TRBV7-8|13
ASSLLVGGGNEQF
>TRBV10-1|13
ASSEPGTGFYEQY
>TRBV20-1|12
SARDPGASYEQY
>TRBV4-1|14
ASSQDPGQAGTEAF
>TRBV10-3|15
AISDSGGGGLGQPQH
>TRBV20-1|16
SADREGPILFSYNEQF
>TRBV27|13
ASRPRSGRADIQY
>TRBV5-1|12
ASSKGTGGTEAF
>TRBV5-5|15
ASSLSLAGQLTDTQY
>TRBV6-1|10
ASRAGGYEQY
>TRBV4-1|12
ASSQEAGGYEQY
>TRBV14|12
ASSPLDGTYEQY
>TRBV6-1|14
ASSSSGTGGYYGYT
>TRBV7-9|12
ASSLGVTGEKLF
>TRBV2|14
ASSRQGGGLEGGYT
>TRBV5-6|17
ASSPGTGGALLTNEKLF
>TRBV12-5|12
ASGLGTVTDTQY
>TRBV9|11
ASSATWGETQY
>TRBV12-3/TRBV12-4|15
ASSDPGTSGRPDTQY
>TRBV5-8|15
ASSFGPGTGVYTEAF
>TRBV20-1|11
SPWRGGHNEQF
>TRBV19|12
ASSIFWTSDEQY
>TRBV7-9|14
ASRPGLAESSYEQY
>TRBV5-1|13
ASSLAAGIQETQY
>TRBV5-1|13
ASSLGLAGTDTQY
>TRBV20-1|13
SARGAAEHTGELF
>TRBV2|13
ASRVQGGPTDTQY